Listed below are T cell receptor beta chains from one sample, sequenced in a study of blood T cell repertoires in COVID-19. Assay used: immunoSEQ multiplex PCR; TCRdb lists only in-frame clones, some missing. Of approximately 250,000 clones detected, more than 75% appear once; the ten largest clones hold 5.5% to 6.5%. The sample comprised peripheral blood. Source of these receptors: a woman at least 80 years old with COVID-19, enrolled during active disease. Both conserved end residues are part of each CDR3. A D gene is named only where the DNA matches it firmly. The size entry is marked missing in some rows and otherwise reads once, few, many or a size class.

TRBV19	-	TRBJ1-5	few	TGTGCCAGTAGACATACCAGGCGCGGGGAGCATCAGCCCCAGCATTTT	CASRHTRRGEHQPQHF
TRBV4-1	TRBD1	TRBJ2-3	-	TGCGCCAGCAGCCAAGTCGGAAGACAGGGTAAGGATACGCAGTATTTT	CASSQVGRQGKDTQYF
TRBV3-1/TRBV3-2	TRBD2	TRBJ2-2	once	TGTGCCAGCAGCCAAGTTCGGGGGGGCTCGGCCGGGGAGCTGTTTTTT	CASSQVRGGSAGELFF
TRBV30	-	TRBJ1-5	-	TGTGCCTGGAGTAGACAGAGCAATCAGCCCCAGCATTTT	CAWSRQSNQPQHF
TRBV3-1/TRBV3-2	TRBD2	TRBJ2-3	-	TGTGCCAGCAGCCAACTAGAAGGGAGGGGCACAGATACGCAGTATTTT	CASSQLEGRGTDTQYF
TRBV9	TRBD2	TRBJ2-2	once	TGTGCCAGCAGCCCCCGACTAGCTGTGGGGGAGCTGTTTTTT	CASSPRLAVGELFF
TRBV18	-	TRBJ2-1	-	TGTGCCAGCTCAGCTGGCCATCCCGACTACAATGAGCAGTTCTTC	CASSAGHPDYNEQFF
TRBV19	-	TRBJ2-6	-	TGTGCCAGTAGTCCTTCGGACATGCCCAACGTCCTGACTTTC	CASSPSDMPNVLTF
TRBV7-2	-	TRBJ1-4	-	TGTGCCAGCAGCCAAAGGGGGACCGGGGAAAAACTGTTTTTT	CASSQRGTGEKLFF
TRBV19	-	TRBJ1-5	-	TGTGCCAGGCGTCGGACAGTTAGTCGAAATCAGCCCCAGCATTTT	CARRRTVSRNQPQHF
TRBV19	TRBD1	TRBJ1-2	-	TGTGCCAGCCTACAGGGACAGGGCAAAGGCTACACCTTC	CASLQGQGKGYTF
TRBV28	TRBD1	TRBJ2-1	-	TGTGCCAGCAGTCCAGGGACAGGGGGACTAAGGAATGAGCAGTTCTTC	CASSPGTGGLRNEQFF
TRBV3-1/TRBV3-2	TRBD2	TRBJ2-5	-	TGTGCCAGCAGCCAAGAGCATACTAGCGGGGGGGCGGTGGCAGAGACCCAGTACTTC	CASSQEHTSGGAVAETQYF
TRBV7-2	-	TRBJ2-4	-	TGTGCCAGCAGCTTAGCGCTTACAGGCTCAAACATTCAGTACTTC	CASSLALTGSNIQYF
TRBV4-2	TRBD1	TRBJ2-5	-	TGTGCCAGCAGCCAAGATAAGGGGGCCGGAGAGACCCAGTACTTC	CASSQDKGAGETQYF
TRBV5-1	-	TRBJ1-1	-	TGCGCCAGCAGCCCCGGGGGGTCCTCAAACACTGAAGCTTTCTTT	CASSPGGSSNTEAFF
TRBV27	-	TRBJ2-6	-	TGTGCCACCGCTTGGAGTGACTCTGGGGCCAACGTCCTGACTTTC	CATAWSDSGANVLTF
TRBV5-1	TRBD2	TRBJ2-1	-	TGCGCCAGCAGCTTGCAGCCGGGGGGTCAGGAGGAGTTCTTC	CASSLQPGGQEEFF
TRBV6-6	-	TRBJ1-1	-	TGTGCCAGCAGTTATTGGGGAGCCGTTATGAACACTGAAGCTTTCTTT	CASSYWGAVMNTEAFF
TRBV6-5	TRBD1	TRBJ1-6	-	TGTGCCAGCAGGTGGGGACAGAATAATTCACCCCTCCACTTT	CASRWGQNNSPLHF
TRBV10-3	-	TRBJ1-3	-	TGTGCCATCAACGGGTTACCTGGAAACACCATATATTTT	CAINGLPGNTIYF
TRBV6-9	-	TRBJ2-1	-	TGTGCCAGCAGTTATTTGTGGCTGAGGTCCTACAATGAGCAGTTCTTC	CASSYLWLRSYNEQFF
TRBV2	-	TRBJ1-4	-	TGTGCCAGCAGTCTCGAGCAGGGAACTAATGAAAAACTGTTTTTT	CASSLEQGTNEKLFF
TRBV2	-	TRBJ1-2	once	TGTGCCAGCAGGCAGAACTATGGCTACACCTTC	CASRQNYGYTF
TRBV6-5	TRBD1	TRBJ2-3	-	TGTGCCACCGACAGGGCTGGGCTGGATACGCAGTATTTT	CATDRAGLDTQYF
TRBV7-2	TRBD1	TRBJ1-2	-	TGTGCCAGCAGCTTATGGGGACAGGGGGCCTATGGCTACACCTTC	CASSLWGQGAYGYTF
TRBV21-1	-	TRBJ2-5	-	TGTGCCAGCAGCTCACCTAGAGGGAGTCCTACCCAAGAGACCCAGTACTTC	CASSSPRGSPTQETQYF
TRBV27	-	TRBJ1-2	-	TGTGCCAGCAGTTCTAGATCCGGGACAAGTCTCTATGGCTACACCTTC	CASSSRSGTSLYGYTF
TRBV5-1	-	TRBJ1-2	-	TGCGCCAGCAGCTTGGACAACGACTATGGCTACACCTTC	CASSLDNDYGYTF
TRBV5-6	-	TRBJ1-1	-	TGTGCCAGCAGCTTGCAGGGGATGAACACTGAAGCTTTCTTT	CASSLQGMNTEAFF
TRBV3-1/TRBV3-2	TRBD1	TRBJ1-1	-	TGTGCCAGCAGCCAAGCGGGCAGGGGGCGGATGGCGAACACTGAAGCTTTCTTT	CASSQAGRGRMANTEAFF
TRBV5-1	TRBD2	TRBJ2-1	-	TGCGCCAGCAGCTTGGACCCGCGGGGGGGTAACAATGAGCAGTTCTTC	CASSLDPRGGNNEQFF
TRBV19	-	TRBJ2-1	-	TGTGCCAGTAGCCGGGGATCCCAGCCCTACAATGAGCAGTTCTTC	CASSRGSQPYNEQFF
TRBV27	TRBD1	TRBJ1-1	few	TGTGCCAGCAGGGGACAGGGAGGGGGGAACACTGAAGCTTTCTTT	CASRGQGGGNTEAFF
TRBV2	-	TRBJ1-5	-	TGTGCCAGCAAAGGGGATAGCAATCAGCCCCAGCATTTT	CASKGDSNQPQHF
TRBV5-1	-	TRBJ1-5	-	TGCGCCAGCGCGCAGGGATCCAGCAATCAGCCCCAGCATTTT	CASAQGSSNQPQHF
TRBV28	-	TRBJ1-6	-	TGTGCCAGCAGTCCGGCAGGCACTAATTCACCCCTCCACTTT	CASSPAGTNSPLHF
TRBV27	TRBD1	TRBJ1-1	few	TGTGCCAGCAGCCCCCGGACAGGGATCACTGAAGCTTTCTTT	CASSPRTGITEAFF
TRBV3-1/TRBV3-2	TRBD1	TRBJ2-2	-	TGTGCCAGCAGGACAGGGGGCATCGGGGAGCTGTTTTTT	CASRTGGIGELFF
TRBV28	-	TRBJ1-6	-	TGTGCCAGCAGTTTTCCCCGGGGGGCTTGGAATTCACCCCTCCACTTT	CASSFPRGAWNSPLHF
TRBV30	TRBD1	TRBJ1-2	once	TGTGCCTGGAGTGGAGGACCCTCAGGGGGGGGCTACACCTTC	CAWSGGPSGGGYTF
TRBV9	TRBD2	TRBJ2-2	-	TGTGCCAGCAGCTCTCACCCAGGGACTAGCGGGGGGAGCGGGGAGCTGTTTTTT	CASSSHPGTSGGSGELFF
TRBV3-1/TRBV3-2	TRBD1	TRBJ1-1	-	TGTGCCAGCAGCCATGGGGACAGGGGTAACACTGAAGCTTTCTTT	CASSHGDRGNTEAFF
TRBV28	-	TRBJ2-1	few	TGTGCCAGCATGGAGGGGAACAATGAGCAGTTCTTC	CASMEGNNEQFF
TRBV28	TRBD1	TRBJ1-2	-	TGTGCCAGCCGTTCCGGGACAGGGTATGGCTACACCTTC	CASRSGTGYGYTF
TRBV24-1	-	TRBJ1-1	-	TGTGCCACCAGTGCCCCGGGACAGAACACTGAAGCTTTCTTT	CATSAPGQNTEAFF
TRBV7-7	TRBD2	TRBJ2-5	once	TGTGCTAGCAGCTTGGGGCTAGCGGCGGGAGAAGAGACCCAGTACTTC	CASSLGLAAGEETQYF
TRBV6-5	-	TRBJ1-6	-	TGTGCCAGCAGTTACTCGGGAGGTAATTCACCCCTCCACTTT	CASSYSGGNSPLHF
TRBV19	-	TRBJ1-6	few	TGTGCCAGTAGTCTCGGGGGAGACAGTAATTCACCCCTCCACTTT	CASSLGGDSNSPLHF
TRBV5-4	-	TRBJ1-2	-	TGTGCCAGCAGCAGTACAGGGTCGGGGGGCTACACCTTC	CASSSTGSGGYTF
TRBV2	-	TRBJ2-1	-	TGTGCCAGCAGTGCGACCACTAGCTCCTACAATGAGCAGTTCTTC	CASSATTSSYNEQFF
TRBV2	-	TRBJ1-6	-	TGTGCCAGCAGTGAAGCGCTTACTGCGACCAGGGGAGCCGATAATTCACCCCTCCACTTT	CASSEALTATRGADNSPLHF
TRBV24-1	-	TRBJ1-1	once	TGTGCCACCAGTGAAGGGACAACGAACACTGAAGCTTTCTTT	CATSEGTTNTEAFF
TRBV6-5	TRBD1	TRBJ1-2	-	TGTGCCAGCAGTTACGAAGGGGGCAGTGGCTACACCTTC	CASSYEGGSGYTF
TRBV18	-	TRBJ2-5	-	TGTGCCAGCTCGACTAAAGAGACCCAGTACTTC	CASSTKETQYF
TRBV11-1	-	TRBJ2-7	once	TGTGCCAGCAGCTTTATAGGTGGGAGGTCCGAGCAGTACTTC	CASSFIGGRSEQYF
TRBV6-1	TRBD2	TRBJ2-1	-	TGTGCCAGCAGTGGTCTAGCGGCCAGCTCCTACAATGAGCAGTTCTTC	CASSGLAASSYNEQFF
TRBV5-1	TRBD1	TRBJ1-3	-	TGCGCCAGCAGCTTGGGCGGGACAGGGATAGGAAACACCATATATTTT	CASSLGGTGIGNTIYF
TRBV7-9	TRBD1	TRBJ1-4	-	TGTGCCAGCAGCCTCGAGGGGGCACAGAATGAAAAACTGTTTTTT	CASSLEGAQNEKLFF